These 8 T cell receptor beta chains were all obtained from the same sample, sequenced in a study of OX40 agonist ivuxolimab in advanced cancers. The library came from the immunoSEQ multiplex PCR assay. TCRdb took over this immuneACCESS table, retaining in-frame rearrangements with V and J assigned. Such tables are incomplete; in checked studies, under half of the missing clones stem from an unresolved V gene, and the remainder is unexplained. The sample profile shows 60,000 to 70,000 clones; 75% to 90% of them were found once. The biggest ten clones account for 12% of the sample. Sequences were derived from CD4+ or CD8+ T cells sorted from blood, sampled in a trial of the OX40 agonist ivuxolimab. The receptor source for this set is an adult with an advanced solid tumor such as melanoma, head and neck, liver or kidney cancer.

The gene calls are TRBV4-1 and TRBJ1-2, with a possible D match to TRBD1 (6 bases). This CDR3 spans 15 amino acids. The germline CDR1 and CDR2 sequences are MGHRA and YSYEKL. V gave up 4 bases and J gave up 6 bases, with 18 bases separating them. For the CDR3, the DNA is TGCGCCAGCAGCCCCAACGCAGGGGAAGAGGATGGCTACACCTTC. Translation: CASSPNAGEEDGYTF.

The rearrangement joins TRBV2 to TRBJ2-2, with 10 bases that match TRBD2. The V and J ends lost 6 bases and 4 bases, in that order; junction bases with no gene match: 14. The CDR3 contains 18 residues. In germline, CDR1 is SNHLY, CDR2 FYNNEI. The CDR3 DNA is TGTGCCAGCAGCCTTGGGGCTAGCGGGAGATCGAGCACCGGGGAGCTGTTTTTT. Translation gives CASSLGASGRSSTGELFF. The entire variable domain, with the rest obtained from reference TRBV2 and TRBJ2-2, is as follows: EPEVTQTPSHQVTQMGQEVILRCVPISNHLYFYWYRQILGQKVEFLVSFYNNEISEKSEIFDDQFSVERPDGSNFTLKIRSTKLEDSAMYFCASSLGASGRSSTGELFFGEGSRLTVL.

The chain links TRBV4-1 to TRBJ2-7, with D possibly matching TRBD1 (7 bases). Germline assignment: CDR1 MGHRA and CDR2 YSYEKL. V was pared by 1 base and J by 5 bases, with 12 bases between. The CDR3 length is 14 residues. DNA of the CDR3: TGCGCCAGCAGCCAAGTCAGGGGGGACGACGAGCAGTACTTC. It translates to CASSQVRGDDEQYF.

The chain couples TRBV10-2 to TRBJ2-1; TRBD1 matches at 10 bases. V trimming: 7 bases; J trimming: 0 bases; junction bases outside the gene matches: 12. Germline V gives CDR1 WSHSY, CDR2 SAAADI. This CDR3 comprises 18 residues. The CDR3 protein is CASTSAVGDRGSYNEQFF. The DNA for the CDR3 is TGCGCCAGCACCTCGGCGGTAGGGGACAGGGGCTCCTACAATGAGCAGTTCTTC.

The genes are TRBV6-5 and TRBJ2-1; D gene unclear. Deletions cut 2 bases from V and 9 bases from J, with 20 bases between. CDR3 size: 16 residues. Germline V gene sequence: CDR1 MNHEY, CDR2 SVGAGI. The CDR3 loop is CASSYRPGGSVREQFF. The CDR3 DNA reads as TGTGCCAGCAGTTACAGACCTGGCGGCTCGGTCCGTGAGCAGTTCTTC.

The chain recombines TRBV7-9 with TRBJ1-1; D may be TRBD1 (5 bases). The germline V gene has CDR1 SEHNR and CDR2 FQNEAQ (reference sequence). V shed 1 base and J shed 0 bases, with 9 bases lying between them. The CDR3 extends over 15 amino acids. Here the CDR3 reads CASSLGPGVNTEAFF. In nucleotides, the CDR3 is TGTGCCAGCAGCTTAGGTCCGGGGGTGAACACTGAAGCTTTCTTT. Full variable domain (missing parts from reference TRBV7-9 and TRBJ1-1): DTGVSQNPRHKITKRGQNVTFRCDPISEHNRLYWYRQTLGQGPEFLTYFQNEAQLEKSRLLSDRFSAERPKGSFSTLEIQRTEQGDSAMYLCASSLGPGVNTEAFFGQGTRLTVV.

J is TRBJ2-7 and V is TRBV13, with D perhaps assigned TRBD1 or TRBD2 (5 bases each). Germline V gene data show CDR1 as PRHDT and CDR2 as FYEKMQ (reference sequence). CDR3 length: 14 amino acids. V was cut by 8 bases and J by 6 bases, with 20 bases left in between. DNA for the CDR3: TGTGCCAGCGTCCGGGGCCTACGGGGTTCCGAGCAGTACTTC. It yields the protein CASVRGLRGSEQYF.

This rearrangement joins TRBV6-1 to TRBJ1-1, with a possible D match to TRBD1 (5 bases). Germline V gene lookup returns CDR1 MNHNS and CDR2 SASEGT. The V end was cut by 6 bases, the J end by 0 bases, with 11 bases between. There are 14 residues in the CDR3. The CDR3 protein is CASSSWGLNTEAFF. The CDR3 nucleotides read TGTGCCAGCAGCTCCTGGGGCTTGAACACTGAAGCTTTCTTT.